The clone carrying this T cell receptor beta chain has more than one count but fewer than ten. The CDR3 covers 19 residues. CDR1 MDHEN and CDR2 SYDVKM come from the germline V gene. The trim removed 5 bases at V and 2 bases at J, leaving 13 bases unmatched. The sample comes from a study of blood T cell repertoires in COVID-19. Study information: Italy, Spain and the United States were the sources of the convalescent and acute COVID-19 samples.

The data were produced by immunoSEQ multiplex PCR, yet TCRdb's version contains in-frame clones alone and is incomplete. The sample holds some 180,000 clones, roughly 90% seen once. This sequence joins TRBV28 and TRBJ1-6, with 9 bases identical to TRBD1. The receptor was derived from a middle-aged man with acute or convalescent COVID-19. The sequenced sample consisted of peripheral blood. CDR3 region: CASSQSTGQGRPYNSPLHF. Written as DNA, the CDR3 is TGTGCCAGCAGTCAATCCACGGGACAGGGAAGGCCCTATAATTCACCCCTCCACTTT.